What follows are 3 T cell receptor beta chains derived from one specimen sequenced in a study of T cell responses to AZD1222 COVID-19 vaccine. This table comes from immunoSEQ multiplex PCR, and its TCRdb copy is limited to in-frame clones, with some not included. In the table there are some 86,000 clones, around 84% of which are singletons. The material was peripheral blood, obtained on day 0 of AZD1222 vaccination. Source of these receptors: an adult in good health.

This rearrangement joins TRBV18 to TRBJ2-5; possible D gene TRBD2, 6 bases. V was trimmed by 0 bases and J by 5 bases, leaving 16 bases between them. The CDR3 is made up of 16 amino acids. Germline V gene lookup returns CDR1 KGHSH and CDR2 LQKENI. As DNA, the CDR3 is TGTGCCAGCTCACCACCGTCGGTCAGGGCGGGGGAGACCCAGTACTTC. This codes for CASSPPSVRAGETQYF.

This clone was seen a single time. This chain connects TRBV7-8 to TRBJ2-2; TRBD1 aligns across 7 bases. This CDR3 spans 15 amino acids. V lost 5 bases and J lost 4; bases outside the gene matches: 7. Germline V CDR1 and CDR2: SGHVS, FQNEAQ. CDR3 region: CASSPGQLITGELFF. CDR3 sequence (DNA): TGTGCCAGCAGCCCGGGACAGCTTATCACCGGGGAGCTGTTTTTT.

The J gene is TRBJ2-7, the V gene TRBV6-1; D not certain. Germline V gene data show CDR1 as MNHNS and CDR2 as SASEGT. V lost 3 bases and J lost 0, with 6 bases in between. The CDR3 runs 13 residues. CDR3 sequence: CASSESASYEQYF. CDR3 bases: TGTGCCAGCAGTGAGTCAGCCTCCTACGAGCAGTACTTC.